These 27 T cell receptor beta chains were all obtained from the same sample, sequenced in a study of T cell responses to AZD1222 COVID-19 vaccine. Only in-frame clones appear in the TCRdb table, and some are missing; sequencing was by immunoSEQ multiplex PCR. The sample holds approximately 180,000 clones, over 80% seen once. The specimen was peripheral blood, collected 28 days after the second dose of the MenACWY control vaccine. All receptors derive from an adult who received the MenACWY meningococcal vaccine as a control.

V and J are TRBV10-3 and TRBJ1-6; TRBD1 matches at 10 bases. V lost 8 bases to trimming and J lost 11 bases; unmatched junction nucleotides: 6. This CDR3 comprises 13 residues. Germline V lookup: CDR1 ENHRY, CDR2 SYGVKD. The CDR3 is CAIGSGQGTPLHF. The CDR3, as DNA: TGTGCCATCGGTTCGGGACAGGGGACACCCCTCCACTTT.

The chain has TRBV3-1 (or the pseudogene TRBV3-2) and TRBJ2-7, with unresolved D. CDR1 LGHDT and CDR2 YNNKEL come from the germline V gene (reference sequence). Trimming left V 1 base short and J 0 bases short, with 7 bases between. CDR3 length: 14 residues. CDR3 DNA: TGTGCCAGCAGCCAAGTCCGGCACTCCTACGAGCAGTACTTC. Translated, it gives CASSQVRHSYEQYF.

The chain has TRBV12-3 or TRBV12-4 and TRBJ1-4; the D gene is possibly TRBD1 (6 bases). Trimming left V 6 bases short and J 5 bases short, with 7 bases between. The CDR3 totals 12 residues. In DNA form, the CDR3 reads TGTGCCAGCAGCACAGGGAATGAAAAACTGTTTTTT. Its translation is CASSTGNEKLFF.

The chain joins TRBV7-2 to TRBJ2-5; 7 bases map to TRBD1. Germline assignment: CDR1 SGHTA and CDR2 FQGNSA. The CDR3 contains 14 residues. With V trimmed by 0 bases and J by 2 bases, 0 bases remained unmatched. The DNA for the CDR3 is TGTGCCAGCAGCTTAGCGGGACAGCAAGAGACCCAGTACTTC. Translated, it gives CASSLAGQQETQYF.

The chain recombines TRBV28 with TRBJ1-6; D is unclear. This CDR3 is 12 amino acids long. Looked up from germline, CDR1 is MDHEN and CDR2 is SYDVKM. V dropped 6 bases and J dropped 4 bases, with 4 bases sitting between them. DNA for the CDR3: TGTGCCAGCAGGTCTTATAATTCACCCCTCCACTTT. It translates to CASRSYNSPLHF. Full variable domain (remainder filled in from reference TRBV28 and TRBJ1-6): DVKVTQSSRYLVKRTGEKVFLECVQDMDHENMFWYRQDPGLGLRLIYFSYDVKMKEKGDIPEGYSVSREKKERFSLILESASTNQTSMYLCASRSYNSPLHFGNGTRLTVT.

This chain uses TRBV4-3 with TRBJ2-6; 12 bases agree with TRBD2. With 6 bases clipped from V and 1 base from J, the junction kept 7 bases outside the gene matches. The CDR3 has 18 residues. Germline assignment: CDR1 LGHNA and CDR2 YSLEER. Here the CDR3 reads CASRASGRAGSGANVLTF. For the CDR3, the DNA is TGCGCCAGCAGGGCTAGCGGGAGGGCCGGGTCTGGGGCCAACGTCCTGACTTTC.

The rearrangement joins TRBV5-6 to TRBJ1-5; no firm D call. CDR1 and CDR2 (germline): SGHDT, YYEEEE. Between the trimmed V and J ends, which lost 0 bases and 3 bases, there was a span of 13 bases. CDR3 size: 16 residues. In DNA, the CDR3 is TGTGCCAGCAGCTTGGGCAGCCTCAGCTCCAATCAGCCCCAGCATTTT. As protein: CASSLGSLSSNQPQHF.

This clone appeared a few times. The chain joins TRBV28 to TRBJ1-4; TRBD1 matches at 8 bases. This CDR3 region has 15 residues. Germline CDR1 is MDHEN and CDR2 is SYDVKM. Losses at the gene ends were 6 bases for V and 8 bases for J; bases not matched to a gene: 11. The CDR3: CASRDRDYHGEKLFF. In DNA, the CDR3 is TGTGCCAGCAGGGACAGGGATTATCACGGGGAAAAACTGTTTTTT.

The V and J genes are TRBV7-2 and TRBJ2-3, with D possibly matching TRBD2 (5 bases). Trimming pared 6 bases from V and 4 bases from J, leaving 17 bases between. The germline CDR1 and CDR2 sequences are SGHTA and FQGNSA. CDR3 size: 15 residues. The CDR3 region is CASSLVESGSDTQYF. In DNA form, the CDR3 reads TGTGCCAGCAGTCTTGTTGAGAGCGGTTCAGATACGCAGTATTTT.

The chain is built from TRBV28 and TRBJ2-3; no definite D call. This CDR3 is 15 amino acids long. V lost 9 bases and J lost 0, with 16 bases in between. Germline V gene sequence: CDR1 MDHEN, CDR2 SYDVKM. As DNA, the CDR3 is TGTGCCAGTCTTATTGGCGGTACTAGCACAGATACGCAGTATTTT. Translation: CASLIGGTSTDTQYF.

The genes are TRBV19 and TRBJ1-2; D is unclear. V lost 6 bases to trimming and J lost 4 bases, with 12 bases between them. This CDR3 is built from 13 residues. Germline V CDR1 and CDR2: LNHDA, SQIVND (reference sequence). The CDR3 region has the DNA TGTGCCAGTAGCAGGAGGCGATCCTATGGCTACACCTTC. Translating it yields CASSRRRSYGYTF.

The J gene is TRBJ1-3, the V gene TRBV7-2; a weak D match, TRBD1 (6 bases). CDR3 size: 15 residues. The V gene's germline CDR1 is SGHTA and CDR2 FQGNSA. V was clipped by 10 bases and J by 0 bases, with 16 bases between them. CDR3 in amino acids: CATQDRSSSGNTIYF. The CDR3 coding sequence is TGTGCCACCCAGGACAGATCGAGCTCTGGAAACACCATATATTTT.

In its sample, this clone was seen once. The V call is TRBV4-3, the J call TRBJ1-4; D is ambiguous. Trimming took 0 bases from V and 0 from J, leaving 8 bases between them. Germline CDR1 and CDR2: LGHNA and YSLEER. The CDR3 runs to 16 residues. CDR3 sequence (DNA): TGCGCCAGCAGCCAAGATGGCTCTGCAACTAATGAAAAACTGTTTTTT. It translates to CASSQDGSATNEKLFF.

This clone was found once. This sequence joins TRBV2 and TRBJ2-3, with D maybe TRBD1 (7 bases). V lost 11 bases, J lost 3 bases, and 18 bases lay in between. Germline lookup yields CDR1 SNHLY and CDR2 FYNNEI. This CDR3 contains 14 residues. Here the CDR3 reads CAGGGPRKTDTQYF. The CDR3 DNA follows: TGTGCCGGAGGGGGCCCTCGTAAAACAGATACGCAGTATTTT.

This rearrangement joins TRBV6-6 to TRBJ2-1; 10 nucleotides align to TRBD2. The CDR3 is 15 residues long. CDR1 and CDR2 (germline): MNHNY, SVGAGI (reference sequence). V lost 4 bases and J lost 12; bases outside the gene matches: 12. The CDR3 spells CASSFLTSGTYSQFF. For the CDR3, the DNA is TGTGCCAGCAGTTTTCTCACTAGCGGGACTTACTCGCAGTTCTTC.

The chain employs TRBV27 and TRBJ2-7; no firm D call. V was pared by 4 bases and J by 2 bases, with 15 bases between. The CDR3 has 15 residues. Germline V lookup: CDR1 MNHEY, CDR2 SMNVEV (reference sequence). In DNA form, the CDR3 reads TGTGCCAGCAGTTCGGGCCGGATGGGGACCTACGAGCAGTACTTC. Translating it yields CASSSGRMGTYEQYF.

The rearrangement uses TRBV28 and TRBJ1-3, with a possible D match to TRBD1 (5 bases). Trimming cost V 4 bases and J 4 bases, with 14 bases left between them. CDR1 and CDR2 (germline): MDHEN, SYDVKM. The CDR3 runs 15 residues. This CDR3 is CASSSGLPGGNTIYF. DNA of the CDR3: TGTGCCAGCAGTTCGGGACTGCCGGGGGGAAACACCATATATTTT. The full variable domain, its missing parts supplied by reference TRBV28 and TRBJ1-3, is DVKVTQSSRYLVKRTGEKVFLECVQDMDHENMFWYRQDPGLGLRLIYFSYDVKMKEKGDIPEGYSVSREKKERFSLILESASTNQTSMYLCASSSGLPGGNTIYFGEGSWLTVV.

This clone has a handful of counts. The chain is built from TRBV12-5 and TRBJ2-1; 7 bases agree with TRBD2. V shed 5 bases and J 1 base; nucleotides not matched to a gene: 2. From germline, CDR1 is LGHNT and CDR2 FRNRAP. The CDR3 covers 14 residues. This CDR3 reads CASGPGGSYNEQFF. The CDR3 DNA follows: TGTGCTAGTGGTCCCGGGGGGTCCTACAATGAGCAGTTCTTC.

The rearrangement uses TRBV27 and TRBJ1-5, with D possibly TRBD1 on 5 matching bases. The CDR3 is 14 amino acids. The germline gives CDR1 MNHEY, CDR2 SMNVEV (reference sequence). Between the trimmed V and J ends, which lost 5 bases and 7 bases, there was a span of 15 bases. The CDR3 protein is CASSRGQGEQPQHF. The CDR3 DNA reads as TGTGCCAGCAGTAGGGGCCAGGGAGAGCAGCCCCAGCATTTT.

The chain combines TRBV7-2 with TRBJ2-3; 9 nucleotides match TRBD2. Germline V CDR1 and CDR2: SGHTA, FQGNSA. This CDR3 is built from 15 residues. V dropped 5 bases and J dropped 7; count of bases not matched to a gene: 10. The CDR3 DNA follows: TGTGCCAGCAGCCCCGTCACTAGCGGGCTTAATACGCAGTATTTT. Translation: CASSPVTSGLNTQYF.

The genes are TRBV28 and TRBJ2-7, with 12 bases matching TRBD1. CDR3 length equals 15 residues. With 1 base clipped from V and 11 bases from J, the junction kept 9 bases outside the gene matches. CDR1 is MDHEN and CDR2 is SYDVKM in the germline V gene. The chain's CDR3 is CASSLSLSGQGAEYF. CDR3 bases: TGTGCCAGCAGTTTATCATTATCGGGACAGGGGGCGGAGTACTTC. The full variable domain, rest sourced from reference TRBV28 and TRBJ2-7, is DVKVTQSSRYLVKRTGEKVFLECVQDMDHENMFWYRQDPGLGLRLIYFSYDVKMKEKGDIPEGYSVSREKKERFSLILESASTNQTSMYLCASSLSLSGQGAEYFGPGTRLTVT.

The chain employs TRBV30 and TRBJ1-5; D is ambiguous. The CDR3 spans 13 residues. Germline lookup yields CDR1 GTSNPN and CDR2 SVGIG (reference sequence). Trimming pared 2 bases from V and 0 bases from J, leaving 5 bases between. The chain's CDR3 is CAWSHSSNQPQHF. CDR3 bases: TGTGCCTGGAGTCACAGTAGCAATCAGCCCCAGCATTTT. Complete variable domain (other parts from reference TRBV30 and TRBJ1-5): SQTIHQWPATLVQPVGSPLSLECTVEGTSNPNLYWYRQAAGRGLQLLFYSVGIGQISSEVPQNLSASRPQDRQFILSSKKLLLSDSGFYLCAWSHSSNQPQHFGDGTRLSIL.

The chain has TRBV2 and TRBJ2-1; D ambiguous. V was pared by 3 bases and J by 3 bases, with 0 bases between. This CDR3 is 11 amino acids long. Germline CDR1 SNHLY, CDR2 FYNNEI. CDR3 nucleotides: TGTGCCAGCAGTGACTACAATGAGCAGTTCTTC. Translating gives CASSDYNEQFF. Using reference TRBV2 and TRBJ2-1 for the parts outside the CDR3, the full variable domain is EPEVTQTPSHQVTQMGQEVILRCVPISNHLYFYWYRQILGQKVEFLVSFYNNEISEKSEIFDDQFSVERPDGSNFTLKIRSTKLEDSAMYFCASSDYNEQFFGPGTRLTVL.

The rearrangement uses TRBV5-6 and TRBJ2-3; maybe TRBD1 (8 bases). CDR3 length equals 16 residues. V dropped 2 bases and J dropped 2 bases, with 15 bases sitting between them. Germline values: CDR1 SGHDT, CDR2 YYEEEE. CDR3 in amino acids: CASSLTTGGVTDTQYF. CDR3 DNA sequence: TGTGCCAGCAGCTTAACTACAGGGGGGGTCACAGATACGCAGTATTTT.

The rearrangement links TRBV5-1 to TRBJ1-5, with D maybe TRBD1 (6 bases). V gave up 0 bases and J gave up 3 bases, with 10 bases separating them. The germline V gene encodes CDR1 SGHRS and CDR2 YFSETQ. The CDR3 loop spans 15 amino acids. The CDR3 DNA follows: TGCGCCAGCAGCTTGGCCACGGGGGCCAATCAGCCCCAGCATTTT. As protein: CASSLATGANQPQHF.

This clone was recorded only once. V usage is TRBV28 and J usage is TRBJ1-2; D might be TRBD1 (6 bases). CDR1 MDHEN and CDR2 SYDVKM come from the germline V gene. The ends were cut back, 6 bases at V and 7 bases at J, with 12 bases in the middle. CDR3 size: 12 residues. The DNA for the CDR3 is TGTGCCAGCAGACAAGGGGGAGGTGGCTACACCTTC. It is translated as CASRQGGGGYTF.

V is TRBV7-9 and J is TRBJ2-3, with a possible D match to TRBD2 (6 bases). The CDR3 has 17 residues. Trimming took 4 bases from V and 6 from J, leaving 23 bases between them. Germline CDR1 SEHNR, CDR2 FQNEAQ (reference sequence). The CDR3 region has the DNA TGTGCCAGCAGCTCCACGTCAAGGCGGGACTCACTGGATACGCAGTATTTT. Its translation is CASSSTSRRDSLDTQYF.